The 14 T cell receptor beta chains listed next were all sequenced from one sample in a study of blood T cell repertoires in COVID-19. Data came from immunoSEQ multiplex PCR; TCRdb stores just in-frame clones and leaves some out. In the table there are approximately 300,000 clones, around 88% of which are singletons. Sequenced material: peripheral blood. These TCRs come from a woman aged 45-65 years with acute or convalescent COVID-19.

On this clone: One end of the junction fails to match germline, which may point to a read error. The chain employs TRBV30 and TRBJ2-3; D is unclear. CDR1 and CDR2 (germline): GTSNPN, SVGIG (reference sequence). This CDR3 region has 13 residues. The DNA of the CDR3 is TGTGCCTGGAGTGCTGGTTTGGCAGATATGCAGTATTTT. Amino acids: CAWSAGLADMQYF.

Here the CDR3 reads CASSAPLAGVDGELFF. The CDR3 nucleotides are TGCGCCAGCAGTGCGCCTCTAGCGGGAGTCGACGGGGAGCTGTTTTTT. The rearrangement links TRBV10-1 to TRBJ2-2, with 10 bases matching TRBD2. J gave up 7 bases and V 4 bases, and 9 bases lay outside the gene matches. Germline V lookup: CDR1 WNHNN, CDR2 SYGVQD (reference sequence). CDR3 size: 16 residues.

The genes are TRBV20-1 and TRBJ2-3; maybe TRBD1 (6 bases). V dropped 3 bases and J dropped 7 bases, with 11 bases sitting between them. The germline CDR1 and CDR2 sequences are DFQATT and SNEGSKA (reference sequence). There are 12 residues in the CDR3. The CDR3 DNA follows: TGCAGTGCTAGTATGGGGGCGAATACGCAGTATTTT. Translated: CSASMGANTQYF.

The rearrangement joins TRBV5-5 to TRBJ1-5; D unclear. Germline V lookup: CDR1 SGHKS, CDR2 YYEKEE (reference sequence). The CDR3 covers 14 residues. The V end was cut by 4 bases, the J end by 1 base, with 9 bases between. CDR3 sequence reads: CASSPGVSNQPQHF. The CDR3 coding sequence is TGTGCCAGCAGCCCCGGGGTGAGCAATCAGCCCCAGCATTTT.

Note on this clone: One end of the junction is discordant with germline, which a read error may explain. This chain joins TRBV4-2 and TRBJ1-5, with a weak D call TRBD1 (5 bases). Germline loops: CDR1 LGHNA, CDR2 YNFKEQ. The CDR3 covers 15 residues. The CDR3 reads CASSQDGDSNQPQHF. In nucleotides, the CDR3 is TGTGCCAGCAGCCAAGATGGCGACAGCAACCAGCCCCAGCATTTT.

The V gene is TRBV14, the J gene TRBJ2-7, with no clear D. The germline V and J ends were trimmed by 4 bases and 0 bases, with 16 bases remaining between them. The CDR3 covers 16 residues. The V gene's germline CDR1 is SGHDN and CDR2 FVKESK. The CDR3 protein is CASSPTWVRSSYEQYF. In DNA, the CDR3 is TGTGCCAGCAGCCCCACCTGGGTCCGGAGCTCCTACGAGCAGTACTTC.

This clone was seen once. The rearrangement joins TRBV27 to TRBJ2-1, with TRBD2 identical over 7 bases. The germline V gene encodes CDR1 MNHEY and CDR2 SMNVEV (reference sequence). Trimming cost V 2 bases and J 1 base; bases outside gene matches: 2. This CDR3 contains 15 residues. CDR3 amino acids: CASSLRRGSYNEQFF. The CDR3 DNA sequence: TGTGCCAGCAGTTTAAGGCGGGGGTCCTACAATGAGCAGTTCTTC.

This clone was picked up one time. The chain links TRBV14 to TRBJ2-6; 8 nucleotides agree with TRBD1. CDR1 and CDR2 from the germline V gene are SGHDN and FVKESK. The CDR3 covers 17 residues. V trimming: 5 bases; J trimming: 4 bases; junction bases outside the gene matches: 10. The CDR3 reads CASSARTGKSGANVLTF. CDR3 nucleotides: TGTGCCAGCAGCGCACGGACAGGGAAATCCGGGGCCAACGTCCTGACTTTC.

V is TRBV24-1 and J is TRBJ2-1; the D gene is possibly TRBD1 (6 bases). The CDR3 loop spans 13 amino acids. Trimming took 12 bases from V and 15 from J, leaving 26 bases between them. Germline values: CDR1 KGHDR, CDR2 SFDVKD. CDR3 coding DNA: TGTGCCTCGGGCTCGGGACAAACGGAATTGCTGTTCTTC. Protein: CASGSGQTELLFF.

This chain links TRBV15 with TRBJ2-3; D might be TRBD1 (6 bases). The V gene's germline CDR1 is LNHNV and CDR2 YYDKDF (reference sequence). The V end was cut by 0 bases, the J end by 5 bases, with 18 bases between. The CDR3 length is 17 residues. The CDR3 sequence is CATSRDPRGRWEDTQYF. The CDR3, as DNA: TGTGCCACCAGCAGAGATCCCAGGGGAAGGTGGGAAGATACGCAGTATTTT. Full variable domain (missing parts from reference TRBV15 and TRBJ2-3): DAMVIQNPRYQVTQFGKPVTLSCSQTLNHNVMYWYQQKSSQAPKLLFHYYDKDFNNEADTPDNFQSRRPNTSFCFLDIRSPGLGDTAMYLCATSRDPRGRWEDTQYFGPGTRLTVL.

The chain links TRBV16 to TRBJ1-1; maybe TRBD1 (6 bases). The CDR3 contains 13 residues. Germline V CDR1 and CDR2: KGHSY, FQNENV. The V gene lost 6 bases and the J gene lost 0 bases, with 8 bases spanning the gap. The CDR3 loop is CASRQGMNTEAFF. CDR3 in DNA: TGTGCCAGCAGACAGGGCATGAACACTGAAGCTTTCTTT.

V gene TRBV6-5 combines with J gene TRBJ2-5; TRBD2 aligns across 10 bases. The CDR3 totals 14 residues. The J segment lost 5 bases and the V segment lost 6 bases, leaving 6 bases of the junction unmatched. Germline V gene lookup returns CDR1 MNHEY and CDR2 SVGAGI. Here the CDR3 reads CASSWTSGLETQYF. In DNA, the CDR3 is TGTGCCAGCAGCTGGACTAGCGGTCTGGAGACCCAGTACTTC.

This sequence joins TRBV19 and TRBJ1-5, with TRBD1 identical over 7 bases. Trimming cost V 5 bases and J 3 bases; bases outside gene matches: 7. Germline CDR1 is LNHDA and CDR2 is SQIVND (reference sequence). CDR3 length: 15 amino acids. This CDR3 is CASSPGDSFNQPQHF. CDR3 bases: TGTGCCAGTAGTCCGGGGGACAGTTTCAATCAGCCCCAGCATTTT. Variable domain in full (rest from reference TRBV19 and TRBJ1-5): DGGITQSPKYLFRKEGQNVTLSCEQNLNHDAMYWYRQDPGQGLRLIYYSQIVNDFQKGDIAEGYSVSREKKESFPLTVTSAQKNPTAFYLCASSPGDSFNQPQHFGDGTRLSIL.

This chain's CDR3 is CASSSTSLYYEQYF. CDR3 sequence (DNA): TGCGCCAGCAGCTCGACTAGCCTCTACTACGAGCAGTACTTC. The V call is TRBV5-1, the J call TRBJ2-7, with TRBD2 matching over 7 bases. The V and J ends lost 3 bases and 3 bases, in that order; junction bases with no gene match: 6. CDR1 and CDR2 (germline): SGHRS, YFSETQ. The CDR3 is made up of 14 amino acids.